This TCR beta chain comes out of a study of graft-versus-host responses after intestinal transplantation. Findings of the study overall: Recipient bone marrow held GvH clones, some seen earlier in ileum or blood.

Profiled with immunoSEQ multiplex PCR; TCRdb holds only in-frame clones, not every one. The sample includes roughly 230 clones, roughly 80% of them seen just once. Unmatched junction bases numbered 6, after V lost 0 bases and J lost 1 base. The CDR3 is 16 residues long. CDR1 SGDLS and CDR2 YYNGEE come from the germline V gene. Both intraepithelial and lamina propria lymphocytes were released by processing graft tissue. With respect to this clone: The antigen is unknown. Within the sample, other DNA sequences also encode this same CDR3.

The receptor comes from a human patient who received an intestinal transplant, so some T cells may come from the graft donor. Material: ileum tissue, obtained 16 days after intestinal transplant. The J gene is TRBJ2-7, the V gene TRBV9, with 8 bases aligning to TRBD2. CDR3 sequence: CASSVDGGRSSYEQYF. DNA of the CDR3: TGTGCCAGCAGCGTAGATGGCGGGAGGTCTTCCTACGAGCAGTACTTC.